This TCR beta chain was sequenced in a study of blood T cell repertoires in COVID-19. Turning to the study itself: Sources were T cells, B-cell-depleted T cells, or PBMCs; the material itself was cDNA or gDNA.

About this clone itself: This sample also contains other DNA sequences that code for the same CDR3.

Per the original methods: Amplification of reference gene primers provided the estimated nucleated cell counts. Some clones are missing from TCRdb's copy, which holds only in-frame ones; the method was immunoSEQ multiplex PCR. Clone size and V and J calls were adopted from that table, with D and trimming inferred from the DNA. The sample has 300,000 to 400,000 clones, over 90% seen once. The germline V gene has CDR1 SGHNT and CDR2 YYREEE (reference sequence). V gave up 0 bases and J gave up 1 base, with 5 bases separating them. The CDR3 totals 14 residues. The rearrangement joins TRBV5-4 to TRBJ1-3; perhaps TRBD1 as D (5 bases). This TCR derives from a woman aged 25 to 39 who had been exposed to COVID-19. The sample was PBMCs or T cells enriched from blood (not recorded which). The CDR3 region is CASSLAGSGNTIYF. CDR3 coding DNA: TGTGCCAGCAGCTTGGCAGGGTCTGGAAACACCATATATTTT.